Below, 20 T cell receptor beta chains from the same sample are listed, as sequenced in a study of CD8+CD57+ T cells in acquired aplastic anemia listed by TCRdb under 2018. Flow cytometry had shown CD8+CD57+ cell expansion in the patients selected for sequencing. The instrument given in TCRdb is Illumina HiSeq 2000. Genomic DNA served as template for TCR beta VDJ combination and CDR3 sequence profiling. TCRdb passed the public sequencing reads through fastp at Q25 and MiXCR, retaining productive beta sequences. Duplicate CDR3 protein sequences are folded into a single record with the most common DNA and genes. Present in this sample are roughly 250,000 distinct CDR3 sequences, 47% of which were seen just once. The top ten clonotypes cover over 7.5% of the sample. Sequences were obtained from sorted CD4+, CD8+, or CD8+CD57+ T cells (not recorded which) from PBMCs. These receptor sequences come from a human donor with aplastic anemia.

In its sample, this clonotype was seen a few times. A much larger clone is a single base away; this may be a read error. This CDR3 fails to terminate in the conserved phenylalanine or tryptophan, so it likely reflects a read error. This chain links TRBV7-8 with TRBJ2-7; no definite D call. The germline V and J ends were trimmed by 2 bases and 0 bases, with 11 bases remaining between them. The CDR3 loop spans 15 amino acids. The germline CDR1 and CDR2 sequences are SGHVS and FQNEAQ. CDR3 bases: TGTGCCAGCAGCTTATTACCAGGAAGCTCCTACGAGCAGTACCTC. Its protein product is CASSLLPGSSYEQYL.

The CDR3 coding sequence is TGTGCCAGCAGCTTCGATTTGAGCTTCTATAATTCACCCCTCCACTTT. This gives the protein CASSFDLSFYNSPLHF. This chain joins TRBV7-8 and TRBJ1-6; no clear D gene. CDR3 length equals 16 residues. CDR1 is SGHVS and CDR2 is FQNEAQ in the germline V gene. The ends were cut back, 3 bases at V and 3 bases at J, with 12 bases in the middle. Full variable domain (remainder filled in from reference TRBV7-8 and TRBJ1-6): GAGVSQSPRYKVAKRGQDVALRCDPISGHVSLFWYQQALGQGPEFLTYFQNEAQLDKSGLPSDRFFAERPEGSVSTLKIQRTQQEDSAVYLCASSFDLSFYNSPLHFGNGTRLTVT.

This clonotype has a count of ten or more. The rearrangement links TRBV28 to TRBJ1-5, with TRBD1 matching 7 bases. The V gene end was trimmed by 6 bases and the J gene end by 6 bases; junction bases not matched to a gene: 5. From germline, CDR1 is MDHEN and CDR2 SYDVKM. The CDR3 length is 13 residues. This CDR3 reads CASRTGVGQPQHF. DNA of the CDR3: TGTGCCAGCAGAACAGGGGTCGGTCAGCCCCAGCATTTT.

Many counts were recorded for this clonotype. The gene calls are TRBV19 and TRBJ1-1; unclear D gene. The CDR3 has 11 residues. Trimming left V 3 bases short and J 8 bases short, with 7 bases between. Per the germline V gene, CDR1 is LNHDA and CDR2 is SQIVND (reference sequence). Written as DNA, the CDR3 is TGTGCCAGTAGTATCCCCGGGGAAGCTTTCTTT. Protein product: CASSIPGEAFF.

This clonotype was seen repeatedly, ten times or more. The chain is built from TRBV30 and TRBJ1-1, with a weak D call TRBD1 (6 bases). The germline V and J ends were trimmed by 8 bases and 8 bases, with 15 bases remaining between them. Looked up from germline, CDR1 is GTSNPN and CDR2 is SVGIG (reference sequence). The CDR3 loop spans 11 amino acids. The CDR3: CAGMTGLEAFF. CDR3 coding DNA: TGTGCCGGGATGACAGGATTGGAAGCTTTCTTT.

This chain uses TRBV20-1 with TRBJ1-6; 8 bases are a match to TRBD1. CDR3 length: 15 amino acids. Per germline, CDR1 DFQATT and CDR2 SNEGSKA (reference sequence). The V segment lost 6 bases and the J segment 3 bases; nucleotides outside the gene matches: 7. CDR3 DNA: TGCAGTGCCACCCGGGGACAGGACTATAATTCACCCCTCCACTTT. It codes for CSATRGQDYNSPLHF.

This clonotype was counted ten times or more. The chain joins TRBV20-1 to TRBJ1-3; D possibly corresponds to TRBD1 (6 bases). V was trimmed by 6 bases and J by 4 bases, leaving 10 bases between them. CDR3 length: 12 residues. Germline V lookup: CDR1 DFQATT, CDR2 SNEGSKA (reference sequence). CDR3 loop: CSAQGYGNTIYF. DNA for the CDR3: TGCAGTGCGCAGGGGTACGGAAACACCATATATTTT.

This clonotype was found a few times. This rearrangement joins TRBV5-8 to TRBJ2-7, with D uncertain. V was trimmed by 0 bases and J by 2 bases, leaving 9 bases between them. This CDR3 is built from 14 residues. Germline values: CDR1 SGHTS, CDR2 YDEGEE. The CDR3 spells CASSLDRPPYEQYF. DNA for the CDR3: TGTGCCAGCAGCTTGGACAGACCCCCCTACGAGCAGTACTTC.

The chain joins TRBV20-1 to TRBJ1-6, with 9 bases aligning to TRBD1. The J segment lost 9 bases and the V segment lost 3 bases, leaving 6 bases of the junction unmatched. Germline lookup yields CDR1 DFQATT and CDR2 SNEGSKA (reference sequence). The CDR3 contains 14 residues. The CDR3 bases are TGCAGTGCTAGCTTCGGGACAGGGACTTCACCCCTCCACTTT. It is translated as CSASFGTGTSPLHF.

This clonotype showed up just a few times. The junction departs from the called germline gene at one end, perhaps through a read error. This rearrangement joins TRBV6-5 to TRBJ2-2, with D uncertain. CDR1 and CDR2 from the germline V gene are MNHEY and SVGAGI. The CDR3 totals 12 residues. CDR3 amino acids: CASTSRSGELFF. In DNA form, the CDR3 reads TGTGCTAGCACCAGTCGGTCGGGGGAGCTGTTTTTT.

This clonotype has at least ten counts. This CDR3 is CASSVGAGPRANEQFF. In DNA form, the CDR3 reads TGTGCCAGCAGTGTCGGAGCCGGGCCCAGGGCCAATGAGCAGTTCTTC. The rearrangement uses TRBV25-1 and TRBJ2-1; tentative D call: TRBD1 (5 bases). This CDR3 spans 16 amino acids. V was trimmed by 4 bases and J by 6 bases, leaving 19 bases between them. Germline CDR1 and CDR2: MGHDK and SYGVNS. The full variable domain, with the rest looked up from reference TRBV25-1 and TRBJ2-1, is EADIYQTPRYLVIGTGKKITLECSQTMGHDKMYWYQQDPGMELHLIHYSYGVNSTEKGDLSSESTVSRIRTEHFPLTLESARPSHTSQYLCASSVGAGPRANEQFFGPGTRLTVL.

With regard to this clonotype: This likely comes from a read error, as the CDR3 has no conserved phenylalanine or tryptophan at its end. This sequence joins TRBV7-9 and TRBJ2-1; D is perhaps TRBD1 (6 bases). The CDR3 is made up of 14 amino acids. V was cut by 5 bases and J by 9 bases, with 17 bases left in between. From germline, CDR1 is SEHNR and CDR2 FQNEAQ (reference sequence). CDR3 in amino acids: CASSLPTGNSEQFL. The CDR3 DNA sequence: TGTGCCAGCAGCCTACCCACAGGGAACAGTGAGCAGTTCCTC.

The chain recombines TRBV9 with TRBJ2-7; the D is unclear. The CDR3 has 14 amino acids. The germline CDR1 and CDR2 sequences are SGDLS and YYNGEE. The germline V and J ends were trimmed by 4 bases and 3 bases, with 14 bases remaining between them. The CDR3 spells CASSSAQWGYEQYF. CDR3 DNA: TGTGCCAGCAGCTCCGCGCAGTGGGGCTACGAGCAGTACTTC. Filled out from reference TRBV9 and TRBJ2-7, the complete variable domain reads DSGVTQTPKHLITATGQRVTLRCSPRSGDLSVYWYQQSLDQGLQFLIQYYNGEERAKGNILERFSAQQFPDLHSELNLSSLELGDSALYFCASSSAQWGYEQYFGPGTRLTVT.

In its sample, this clonotype was seen many times. The V and J genes are TRBV13 and TRBJ1-3; D gene uncertain. CDR1 and CDR2 (germline): PRHDT, FYEKMQ (reference sequence). This CDR3 contains 13 residues. Trimming left V 5 bases short and J 1 base short, with 6 bases between. In DNA, the CDR3 is TGTGCCAGCAGCACCGGATCTGGAAACACCATATATTTT. It codes for CASSTGSGNTIYF.

This clonotype was observed at least ten times. The V and J genes are TRBV9 and TRBJ2-7; 13 bases match TRBD2. V lost 0 bases, J lost 3 bases, and 9 bases stayed unmatched. Germline V gene data show CDR1 as SGDLS and CDR2 as YYNGEE. The CDR3 spans 18 residues. The CDR3 DNA is TGTGCCAGCAGCGTAGATTCGGTGGGGACTAGCGGGGACTACGAGCAGTACTTC. Residues: CASSVDSVGTSGDYEQYF.

With regard to this clonotype: The junction differs from germline at one of its ends, possibly a read error. The CDR3 loop is CAIGQGPTPLPF. The CDR3 nucleotides are TGTGCCATCGGACAGGGCCCAACACCCCTCCCCTTT. This chain joins TRBV30 and TRBJ1-6, with 8 positions matching TRBD1. The germline gives CDR1 GTSNPN, CDR2 SVGIG (reference sequence). The CDR3 has 12 residues. Together with reference TRBV30 and TRBJ1-6, the CDR3 gives the full variable domain: SQTIHQWPATLVQPVGSPLSLECTVEGTSNPNLYWYRQAAGRGLQLLFYSVGIGQISSEVPQNLSASRPQDRQFILSSKKLLLSDSGFYLCAIGQGPTPLPFGNGTRLTVT.

This clonotype was seen at least ten times. The rearrangement joins TRBV12-3 or TRBV12-4 to TRBJ2-3; weak D call: TRBD2 (5 bases). CDR3 size: 14 residues. V shed 5 bases and J shed 8 bases, with 17 bases lying between them. CDR3 residues: CASSPSGDRGTQYF. Here the CDR3 DNA reads TGTGCCAGCAGTCCATCCGGGGATCGAGGTACGCAGTATTTT.

The CDR3, as DNA: TGTGCCAGCAGCGTAGGGGTTGAAAGGACGGATCAAGATACGCAGTATTTT. It specifies CASSVGVERTDQDTQYF. The V call is TRBV9, the J call TRBJ2-3; D is unresolved. The V gene lost 0 bases and the J gene lost 5 bases, with 19 bases spanning the gap. The CDR3 totals 17 residues. CDR1 and CDR2 (germline): SGDLS, YYNGEE.

Details on this clonotype: The junction shows a germline mismatch at one end, possibly a read error. The chain combines TRBV6-5 with TRBJ1-1; tentatively, D is TRBD1 (6 bases). CDR3 size: 16 residues. Per germline, CDR1 MNHEY and CDR2 SVGAGI. CDR3 in amino acids: CASSQDSGAPNTEAFF. The CDR3 region has the DNA TGCGCCAGCAGCCAAGATTCAGGGGCCCCGAACACTGAAGCTTTCTTT.

This clonotype was seen more than once but under ten times. The chain recombines TRBV4-3 with TRBJ2-1; TRBD2 agrees at 13 bases. V trimming: 4 bases; J trimming: 8 bases; junction bases outside the gene matches: 5. Germline CDR1 is LGHNA and CDR2 is YSLEER. The CDR3 covers 15 residues. CDR3 bases: TGCGCCAGCAGCCGACTAGCGGGGGGTAGGGATGAGCAGTTCTTC. This sequence encodes CASSRLAGGRDEQFF.